This paragraph reports one T cell receptor beta chain. What it binds is unknown. Each CDR3 protein gets one entry after TCRdb re-called the 5' RACE reads with MiXCR. The sample has about 560,000 distinct CDR3 sequences, more than 15% seen once; the top ten hold about 12%. The data originate from a study of T-cell memory formation after mild COVID-19. Study-wide context: Each donor largely had its own TCR clusters. Study results and limitations: There was a balanced CD4/CD8 profile in clones contracting day 15 to 85, and later expanders leaned CD4+. CD4+ contracting clones were mainly CM and EM; CD8+ ones, EMRA. The pre-infection memory compartment contained some responding clones, suggesting cross-reactive memory joined.

V lost 4 bases and J 6 bases, leaving 19 bases between the germline ends. From germline, CDR1 is SGHRS and CDR2 YFSETQ. The CDR3 length is 15 residues. Source material: PBMCs or a T cell subset sorted from them (not recorded which). This TCR derives from an adult woman who had mild COVID-19 (a few samples of this study predate the infection). Cell type and time point are not known. The chain employs TRBV5-1 and TRBJ1-2; D is unclear. This CDR3 is CASSPSGPGPDGYTF. The CDR3 nucleotides read TGCGCCAGCAGCCCCAGTGGTCCCGGGCCTGATGGCTACACCTTC.